This TCR beta chain was sequenced for a study of cytomegalovirus exposure and HLA in healthy donors. Study results and caveats: Most of the CMV-associated TCR beta chains (in a later analysis) appeared to be HLA-restricted.

In the case of this clone: Its antigen is unidentified.

Healthy bone marrow donors made up the donor group. At collection, donors were nominally healthy, but unrecorded immune exposures were probable. With 2 bases removed from V and 4 bases from J, the gap between germline ends came to 12 bases. From germline, CDR1 is MNHEY and CDR2 SVGAGI. The CDR3 length is 14 residues. The PCR used 60 Vbeta and 13 Jbeta primers. Assay: immunoSEQ multiplex PCR; the TCRdb copy retains only in-frame clones and omits some. The data show over 150,000 clones, around 82% seen once. The source of this sequence is a woman between 45 and 60 years old in good health and CMV-seropositive. Sequencing was performed on PBMCs. This chain links TRBV6-5 with TRBJ2-7; weak D call: TRBD2 (5 bases). The CDR3 here is CASSYIGVEYEQYF. The CDR3 region has the DNA TGTGCCAGCAGTTACATCGGGGTTGAGTACGAGCAGTACTTC.